This T cell receptor (beta chain) was identified in a study of blood T cells in healthy people across ages (dated by TCRdb to between 2014 and 2017). Study-level background: In model experiments, roughly one uniquely barcoded TCR beta cDNA molecule per two T cells was captured by template switching. To track age-related changes in TCR beta repertoire diversity, the study relied on deep sequencing normalized with unique cDNA molecular identifiers. The donors were split into four age groups: young (average roughly 15 years), middle-aged (39), aged (approximately 60) and long-lived (approximately 80). For two donors (one aged 18 to 29 and one aged 80 or older), the study analyzed two additional independent replicas of 1 million unique cDNA reads from the same blood draw. General conclusions and limits of the study: Conclusive comparison of naive and antigen-experienced compartments was prevented by the profiling of bulk unsorted PBMCs. As age increased, observed TCR beta diversity per million T cells dropped in a roughly linear way, and a significant reduction was already evident by age 40. Estimates of total diversity based on one million sequenced T cells were regarded as lower bounds and as underestimates. Because donor CMV infection status was unknown, age-related changes in expanded clonotypes were potentially confounded. The long-lived group showed more naive CD4+ T cells, fewer expanded clones and increased TCR diversity than the aged group, suggesting age selection. The percentage of naive T cells measured by flow cytometry correlated strongly with observed TCR beta diversity.

The junction shows trimming of 7 bases on V and 4 bases on J, plus 14 bases between the germline ends. Including cysteine and phenylalanine, the CDR3 has 14 amino acids. The DNA shown is the 42-base CDR3, in frame from base 1. Sequences LNHDA (CDR1) and SQIVND (CDR2) are obtained from the germline V gene (reference sequence). Turning to this clonotype: Its antigen is currently not known. No per-base quality is available; no much larger clone lies one base away.

The library was produced with 5' RACE. The data were produced on an Illumina HiSeq 2500. A second PCR of about 7 to 12 cycles was run with a J-beta primer mix and a sample-barcoded 5' primer. A unique molecular identifier was introduced onto each TCR beta cDNA molecule by a template-switch 5' adaptor carrying 12 random nucleotides. Each sample yielded at least 3 million CDR3-containing paired-end reads. The Mint cDNA synthesis kit, primed by a TRBC-specific oligonucleotide, was used to synthesize first-strand cDNA from all RNA. After uracil-DNA glycosylase treatment, a first 18-cycle PCR used universal primers M1SS and BC2_uni_R on all cDNA. The original pipeline was this. Each sample was normalized by randomly selecting 1 million high-quality reads, each carrying a distinct molecular identifier. Reads with shared molecular identifiers were discarded instead of being binned into consensus sequences. MiTCR, run with a Q25 quality threshold and the strictest error-elimination algorithm, handled CDR3 identification, clonotype clustering and error correction. Lower-bound total TCR beta diversity was estimated with a nonparametric unseen species model using Euler transformation. TCRdb reanalyzed the raw reads on its own, using fastp at Q25 for trimming and MiXCR for clone calling, and kept in-frame beta chains. When rows share a CDR3 protein, they turn into one entry using the most common DNA and genes. In this record, the V and J calls reflect TCRdb's handling and not the investigators' own analysis. The sample table holds over a million distinct CDR3 sequences, of which 25% were seen once. The biggest ten clones account for about 0.8% of the sample.

The roughly 39 donors, aged about 6 to 90 years, were systemically healthy Caucasian individuals from Russia. About 10 milliliters of peripheral blood were drawn from each donor into EDTA-treated Vacutainer tubes. Ficoll-Paque density-gradient centrifugation was used to isolate PBMCs, with at least 7 million per sample. Trizol reagent was used to extract total RNA from PBMCs, with at least 6 micrograms per sample. For every donor, flow cytometry on a PBMC aliquot measured the percentage of naive CD45RAhigh/CD27high T cells. These data also formed part of another study, on T cells of mothers and their children. That second report states: Donors were nine systemically healthy Caucasian individuals: three mothers and their six children. cDNA synthesis used all of the extracted RNA, with around 1.5 ug of RNA in each 15 ul reaction. In the second PCR, the M1S primer added sample barcodes and 2-4 random nucleotides. Each mother yielded over 8.5 million TCR beta CDR3 reads and each child 2.5 million to 3 million reads. Thymic selection similarly shapes TCR recombination output in related and unrelated pairs, with minor effect from inherited differences. Related mother-child pairs always showed normalized repertoire overlap that was slightly higher than in unrelated mother-child pairs, though the difference was never significant. No persistent microchimeric T cell clones were detected, at a sensitivity of roughly 99 clones per million clonotypes. The study used deep NGS to compare TCR beta repertoires of mothers and children, seeking features distinguishing related mother-child pairs from unrelated individuals. Mothers averaged approximately 41 +/- 4 years of age and children averaged roughly 12 +/- 4 years. After adapter ligation with NEBNext reagents, the libraries were sequenced on Illumina HiSeq 2000 with 100+100 nt paired-end reads. Mother and child libraries were prepared a month apart and sequenced in separate runs to prevent cross-contamination. For each donor, between about 500,000 and 2,000,000 distinct TCR beta clonotypes were identified. Naive TCR beta clonotypes were estimated from low-frequency clonotypes matched to each donor's FACS-determined naive share, without sorting.

This sequence uses TRBV19 and TRBJ2-1; no D gene is confidently identified. Sequencing was performed on blood. The TCR sequence derives from a girl aged 2-10 years in good health. The bases read TGTGCCAGTAAATGGACCGACTTGTACAATGAGCAGTTCTTC. Translated, this gives CASKWTDLYNEQFF.